This TCR beta chain was profiled in a study of blood T cell repertoires in COVID-19 (TCRdb year 2020). General notes on the study: Collaborator samples came from the United States, Italy and Spain and covered acute and convalescent phases of COVID-19. The material from the prospective study consisted of cDNA or gDNA derived from T cells, B-cell-depleted T cells, or PBMCs. Deeply sampled blood TCRbeta repertoires from subjects exposed to, actively infected with, or recovered from COVID-19 were included in the dataset. A freely available public database, intended as a resource for researchers studying the immune response to SARS-CoV-2, is where the repertoires were released. The samples were drawn from two sources: the first 160 participants of the ongoing ImmuneRACE study, and fewer than 1,500 subjects contributed by 6 global collaborators. The sample metadata nearly always contained a de-identified subject ID, COVID-19 status, age in years and sex. Where available, HLA class I and class II types were obtained from metadata supplied by the sample provider rather than from assay-based typing.

The immunoSEQ Assay, a bias-controlled multiplex PCR, was used to amplify TCRbeta CDR3 regions from genomic DNA. Regarding the original processing steps: Within the assay, amplification of reference gene primers was used to estimate how many nucleated cells each sample contained. To quantify the absolute abundance of each unique TCRbeta CDR3 rearrangement, sequence reads were collapsed and filtered. For each sample, productive Simpson clonality was calculated as the square root of Simpson's diversity index across productive rearrangements. What TCRdb holds here is the immuneACCESS table cut down to in-frame rearrangements. Part of the clones is not present; checked against another copy, under half of the missing clones reflect an unresolved V gene, and the others are unexplained. For V, J and clone size, that table is used; D and trimming come from the DNA. Recorded for this sample are 210,000 or so clones; under 90% of them occurred a single time. Around 20% of the sample is in the top ten clones.

Deletion took 0 bases off V and 2 bases off J, with a span of 11 bases between the germline ends. CDR1 and CDR2 were assigned from the germline V gene as SGHRS and YFSETQ. The CDR3 spans 15 residues, from the cysteine through the phenylalanine. Just the 45-base CDR3 DNA is kept, in frame starting at base 1. In the case of this clone: Its antigen remains undetermined. No quality values exist for individual bases; no much larger clone is one base distant.

Overall study outcomes, separate from this receptor: Clinical and demographic metadata were provided uncurated, with the amount varying by source and participant.

The collaborating institutions used their own protocols to collect whole blood in K2EDTA tubes. For TCRbeta analysis, collaborators shipped samples in one of three forms: frozen whole blood, isolated PBMCs, or DNA extracted from either of those sample types. In this chain, TRBV5-1 is recombined with TRBJ1-1, with TRBD1 as a weak D call on 6 bases. This receptor was taken from a human donor in a cohort sampled during active COVID-19. Sequenced sample: peripheral blood. The CDR3 amino acid sequence is: CASSLARTDNTEAFF. The DNA sequence is as follows: TGCGCCAGCAGCTTGGCCAGGACAGACAACACTGAAGCTTTCTTT.